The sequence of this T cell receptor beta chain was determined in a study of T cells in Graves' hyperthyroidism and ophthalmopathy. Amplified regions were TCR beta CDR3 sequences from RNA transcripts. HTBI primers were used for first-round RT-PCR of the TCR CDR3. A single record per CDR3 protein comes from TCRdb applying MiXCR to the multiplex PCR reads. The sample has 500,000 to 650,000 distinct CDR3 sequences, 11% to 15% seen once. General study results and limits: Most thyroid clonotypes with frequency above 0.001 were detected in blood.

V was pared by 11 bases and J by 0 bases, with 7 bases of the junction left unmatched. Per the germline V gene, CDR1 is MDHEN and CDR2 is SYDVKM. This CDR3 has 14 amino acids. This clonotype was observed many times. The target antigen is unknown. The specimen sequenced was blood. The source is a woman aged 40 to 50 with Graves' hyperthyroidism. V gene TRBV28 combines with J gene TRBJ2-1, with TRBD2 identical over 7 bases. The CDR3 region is CASYSGRSYNEQFF. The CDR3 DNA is TGTGCCTCATATAGCGGGCGCTCCTACAATGAGCAGTTCTTC. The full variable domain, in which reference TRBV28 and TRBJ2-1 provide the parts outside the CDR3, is DVKVTQSSRYLVKRTGEKVFLECVQDMDHENMFWYRQDPGLGLRLIYFSYDVKMKEKGDIPEGYSVSREKKERFSLILESASTNQTSMYLCASYSGRSYNEQFFGPGTRLTVL.